These 29 T cell receptor beta chains originate from one sample sequenced in a study of blood T cell repertoires in COVID-19. Produced via immunoSEQ multiplex PCR; TCRdb's table is partial and in-frame only. The data hold 150,000 to 200,000 clones, with less than 90% observed a single time. The sequenced sample consisted of peripheral blood. Source of these receptors: a woman between 70 and 85 years old with acute or convalescent COVID-19.

The genes are TRBV18 and TRBJ1-3; weak D call: TRBD1 (6 bases). This CDR3 is built from 16 residues. The V gene lost 5 bases and the J gene lost 0 bases, with 14 bases spanning the gap. Germline CDR1 KGHSH, CDR2 LQKENI. In DNA form, the CDR3 reads TGTGCCAGCTCAATTCAGGGGACGGGCTCTGGAAACACCATATATTTT. It is translated as CASSIQGTGSGNTIYF. Supplemented by reference TRBV18 and TRBJ1-3, the full variable domain reads NAGVMQNPRHLVRRRGQEARLRCSPMKGHSHVYWYRQLPEEGLKFMVYLQKENIIDESGMPKERFSAEFPKEGPSILRIQQVVRGDSAAYFCASSIQGTGSGNTIYFGEGSWLTVV.

This sequence joins TRBV6-6 and TRBJ2-2, with D tentatively TRBD1 (6 bases). The CDR3 spans 18 residues. The ends were cut back, 5 bases at V and 2 bases at J, with 21 bases in the middle. CDR1 is MNHNY and CDR2 is SVGAGI in the germline V gene (reference sequence). The CDR3 DNA follows: TGTGCCAGCAGTCAATATAGCTACCGGACAGCCAACACCGGGGAGCTGTTTTTT. The encoded protein is CASSQYSYRTANTGELFF.

The chain uses TRBV4-3 and TRBJ1-2; D is uncertain. The CDR3 sequence is 15 residues long. Germline lookup yields CDR1 LGHNA and CDR2 YSLEER. The germline V and J ends were trimmed by 5 bases and 1 base, with 14 bases remaining between them. CDR3 nucleotide sequence: TGCGCCAGCAGCGCTAAATTACAGCATAACTATGGCTACACCTTC. It codes for CASSAKLQHNYGYTF.

The chain uses TRBV18 and TRBJ2-5; maybe TRBD2 (6 bases). The germline V and J ends were trimmed by 3 bases and 3 bases, with 14 bases remaining between them. This CDR3 is 15 amino acids long. CDR1 is KGHSH and CDR2 is LQKENI in the germline V gene. The CDR3 DNA follows: TGTGCCAGCTCACCCCCGGGGGTAGCGGAAGAGACCCAGTACTTC. This codes for CASSPPGVAEETQYF.

This chain joins TRBV5-4 and TRBJ1-2; no reliable D call. The CDR3 covers 15 residues. The germline V gene encodes CDR1 SGHNT and CDR2 YYREEE (reference sequence). Between the trimmed V and J ends, which lost 4 bases and 0 bases, there was a span of 13 bases. Here the CDR3 reads CASSHPTATNYGYTF. CDR3 bases: TGTGCCAGCAGCCATCCGACTGCAACTAACTATGGCTACACCTTC. Filled out from reference TRBV5-4 and TRBJ1-2, the complete variable domain reads ETGVTQSPTHLIKTRGQQVTLRCSSQSGHNTVSWYQQALGQGPQFIFQYYREEENGRGNFPPRFSGLQFPNYSSELNVNALELDDSALYLCASSHPTATNYGYTFGSGTRLTVV.

DNA for the CDR3: TGTGCCAGCTCACCCCTTACATTGACAGGGGGCGCTAGCACTGAAGCTTTCTTT. Residues: CASSPLTLTGGASTEAFF. This sequence joins TRBV18 and TRBJ1-1; TRBD1 agrees at 10 bases. J was trimmed by 4 bases and V by 3 bases; bases with no gene match: 14. Germline V lookup: CDR1 KGHSH, CDR2 LQKENI. There are 18 residues in the CDR3.

The chain has TRBV5-5 and TRBJ1-1, with D perhaps matching TRBD1 (5 bases). The length of the CDR3 is 15 residues. In germline, CDR1 is SGHKS, CDR2 YYEKEE (reference sequence). V was pared by 3 bases and J by 0 bases, with 12 bases between. The DNA of the CDR3 is TGTGCCAGCAGCTCACAGGTTGGGATGAACACTGAAGCTTTCTTT. Translating it yields CASSSQVGMNTEAFF.

The rearrangement links TRBV2 to TRBJ1-1, with D perhaps TRBD1 (5 bases). Germline V gives CDR1 SNHLY, CDR2 FYNNEI. Trimming pared 3 bases from V and 0 bases from J, leaving 8 bases between. The CDR3 covers 14 residues. The CDR3 DNA reads TGTGCCAGCAGTGATGGGGGGATGAACACTGAAGCTTTCTTT. Protein: CASSDGGMNTEAFF.

This clone was observed a single time. This sequence joins TRBV5-4 and TRBJ1-2; tentatively, D is TRBD1 (5 bases). In germline, CDR1 is SGHNT, CDR2 YYREEE (reference sequence). Trimming took 4 bases from V and 0 from J, leaving 25 bases between them. The CDR3 runs to 19 residues. CDR3 loop: CASSVLNTAGQGSNYGYTF. CDR3 sequence (DNA): TGTGCCAGCAGCGTCTTGAATACCGCGGGGCAAGGATCTAACTATGGCTACACCTTC.

The chain combines TRBV7-9 with TRBJ2-5; D is ambiguous. Trimming took off 6 bases at V and 7 bases at J, with 21 bases between the two ends. The CDR3 is 15 amino acids. The germline V gene encodes CDR1 SEHNR and CDR2 FQNEAQ (reference sequence). Here the CDR3 DNA reads TGTGCCAGCAGTCCTAGTGCCGTTTCCATCGGGACCCAGTACTTC. It is translated as CASSPSAVSIGTQYF.

The count of this clone is one. The V call is TRBV20-1, the J call TRBJ2-7; D gene unclear. The germline CDR1 and CDR2 sequences are DFQATT and SNEGSKA (reference sequence). The CDR3 is 14 amino acids. Trimming shortened V by 3 bases and J by 0 bases, and 12 bases separated the two germline ends. The CDR3 nucleotides read TGCAGTGCTAGTCGTAGCTGGAGCTCCTACGAGCAGTACTTC. This gives the protein CSASRSWSSYEQYF.

This clone was found once. This chain joins TRBV6-5 and TRBJ2-5; D might be TRBD1 (6 bases). With 2 bases removed from V and 4 bases from J, the gap between germline ends came to 14 bases. There are 15 residues in the CDR3. Germline V gene sequence: CDR1 MNHEY, CDR2 SVGAGI. The CDR3 protein is CASSYLTGRGETQYF. The CDR3 nucleotides read TGTGCCAGCAGTTACCTTACAGGGCGCGGAGAGACCCAGTACTTC.

V gene TRBV18 combines with J gene TRBJ1-2; D gene unclear. CDR1 is KGHSH, CDR2 LQKENI, per germline. The CDR3 spans 15 residues. V was pared by 3 bases and J by 11 bases, with 22 bases between. CDR3 bases: TGTGCCAGCTCACCCCAGGAAGCTCCCTCATCTGGGTACACCTTC. Translated, it gives CASSPQEAPSSGYTF.

The chain combines TRBV28 with TRBJ1-1; 9 nucleotides line up with TRBD1. V lost 6 bases to trimming and J lost 0 bases; unmatched junction nucleotides: 8. This CDR3 is built from 16 residues. CDR1 is MDHEN and CDR2 is SYDVKM in the germline V gene. The CDR3 DNA reads TGTGCCAGCAGCCTAAACAGGGGGCTTATGAACACTGAAGCTTTCTTT. As protein: CASSLNRGLMNTEAFF. Complete variable domain (other parts from reference TRBV28 and TRBJ1-1): DVKVTQSSRYLVKRTGEKVFLECVQDMDHENMFWYRQDPGLGLRLIYFSYDVKMKEKGDIPEGYSVSREKKERFSLILESASTNQTSMYLCASSLNRGLMNTEAFFGQGTRLTVV.

This chain links TRBV7-2 with TRBJ2-3; 9 nucleotides agree with TRBD2. The CDR3 totals 15 residues. The V gene end was trimmed by 5 bases and the J gene end by 4 bases; junction bases not matched to a gene: 7. Germline V gene sequence: CDR1 SGHTA, CDR2 FQGNSA. The CDR3 DNA follows: TGTGCCAGCAGCCTTAGCGGGAGCCCCCCAGATACGCAGTATTTT. It yields the protein CASSLSGSPPDTQYF.

V and J are TRBV7-2 and TRBJ2-1; 7 positions match TRBD1. The V gene end was trimmed by 4 bases and the J gene end by 0 bases; junction bases not matched to a gene: 3. CDR3 length: 15 residues. Germline loops: CDR1 SGHTA, CDR2 FQGNSA. This CDR3 reads CASSSTGSSYNEQFF. CDR3 nucleotides: TGTGCCAGCAGCTCGACAGGGAGCTCCTACAATGAGCAGTTCTTC. Variable domain in full (rest from reference TRBV7-2 and TRBJ2-1): GAGVSQSPSNKVTEKGKDVELRCDPISGHTALYWYRQSLGQGLEFLIYFQGNSAPDKSGLPSDRFSAERTGGSVSTLTIQRTQQEDSAVYLCASSSTGSSYNEQFFGPGTRLTVL.

The chain links TRBV12-3 or TRBV12-4 to TRBJ1-5; TRBD1 is a possible D gene (6 bases). The CDR3 is 13 amino acids. The V end lost 4 bases, the J end lost 5 bases, and 9 bases lay between the germline ends. The CDR3: CASSSNRDQPQHF. CDR3 nucleotides: TGTGCCAGCAGTTCTAACAGGGATCAGCCCCAGCATTTT.

V gene TRBV28 combines with J gene TRBJ2-2, with 7 bases identical to TRBD2. The CDR3 has 15 residues. Trimming took 6 bases from V and 1 from J; bases not matched to a gene: 5. The V gene's germline CDR1 is MDHEN and CDR2 SYDVKM. In nucleotides, the CDR3 is TGTGCCAGCAGCGGACTAGATGGGAACACCGGGGAGCTGTTTTTT. Translation: CASSGLDGNTGELFF.

The chain carries TRBV3-1 (or the pseudogene TRBV3-2) and TRBJ1-2; no definite D call. The V and J ends lost 4 bases and 4 bases respectively, with 10 bases between them. The length of the CDR3 is 13 residues. The germline CDR1 and CDR2 sequences are LGHDT and YNNKEL (reference sequence). The CDR3 loop is CASSLGRFYGYTF. CDR3 coding DNA: TGTGCCAGCAGCCTGGGCAGGTTCTATGGCTACACCTTC.

The chain uses TRBV5-5 and TRBJ1-2; 7 positions agree with TRBD1. The V gene end was trimmed by 4 bases and the J gene end by 0 bases; junction bases not matched to a gene: 9. Germline V gene sequence: CDR1 SGHKS, CDR2 YYEKEE (reference sequence). This CDR3 is built from 16 residues. The CDR3 DNA is TGTGCCAGCAGCCCGGGGACAGAATTAGCTAACTATGGCTACACCTTC. Amino acid sequence: CASSPGTELANYGYTF.

This sequence joins TRBV6-1 and TRBJ1-2, with D uncertain. The CDR3 has 16 residues. The V end lost 4 bases, the J end lost 2 bases, and 17 bases lay between the germline ends. Germline V lookup: CDR1 MNHNS, CDR2 SASEGT. The CDR3 region is CASSGPQAPLNYGYTF. The DNA of the CDR3 is TGTGCCAGCAGTGGCCCGCAGGCTCCCCTAAACTATGGCTACACCTTC.

This clone was recorded only once. The rearrangement joins TRBV7-3 to TRBJ2-5, with 10 bases that match TRBD2. The trim removed 5 bases at V and 7 bases at J, leaving 25 bases unmatched. Germline V CDR1 and CDR2: SGHTA, FQGTGA. The CDR3 runs 20 residues. CDR3 sequence reads: CASSPLGWASGSIGGVTQYF. CDR3 coding DNA: TGTGCCAGCAGCCCCCTGGGCTGGGCTAGCGGGAGTATAGGAGGAGTGACCCAGTACTTC.

This chain links TRBV10-3 with TRBJ1-1; 10 bases align to TRBD1. CDR1 and CDR2 (germline): ENHRY, SYGVKD. The length of the CDR3 is 14 residues. V trimming: 6 bases; J trimming: 5 bases; junction bases outside the gene matches: 6. The CDR3 region is CAIRAGTGETEAFF. The CDR3 nucleotides are TGTGCCATCAGGGCCGGGACAGGGGAAACTGAAGCTTTCTTT.

The rearrangement uses TRBV19 and TRBJ1-3; tentatively, D is TRBD1 (5 bases). Germline CDR1 and CDR2: LNHDA and SQIVND (reference sequence). Trimming left V 5 bases short and J 4 bases short, with 12 bases between. The CDR3 totals 14 residues. The CDR3 is CASSDGGGGNTIYF. The CDR3 DNA follows: TGTGCCAGTAGTGACGGGGGAGGAGGAAACACCATATATTTT.

The chain combines TRBV10-3 with TRBJ1-1, with D possibly TRBD1 on 5 matching bases. This CDR3 spans 14 amino acids. CDR1 is ENHRY, CDR2 SYGVKD, per germline. V shed 4 bases and J shed 0 bases, with 9 bases lying between them. The CDR3 sequence: CAISVSGVNTEAFF. The CDR3 bases are TGTGCCATCAGTGTCTCGGGGGTGAACACTGAAGCTTTCTTT.

The genes are TRBV10-3 and TRBJ2-1, with D perhaps matching TRBD2 (7 bases). The CDR3 spans 14 residues. Germline V gene lookup returns CDR1 ENHRY and CDR2 SYGVKD. The V gene lost 11 bases and the J gene lost 9 bases, with 23 bases spanning the gap. The CDR3 coding sequence is TGTGCCCTAAGGACAGCGGGGAAATTCGGTGAGCAGTTCTTC. Residues: CALRTAGKFGEQFF.

The V call is TRBV30, the J call TRBJ2-7, with TRBD2 identical over 9 bases. Germline lookup yields CDR1 GTSNPN and CDR2 SVGIG (reference sequence). The CDR3 totals 14 residues. Unmatched junction bases numbered 5, after V lost 2 bases and J lost 3 bases. The CDR3 here is CAWSLSGGHYEQYF. In nucleotides, the CDR3 is TGTGCCTGGAGTCTAAGCGGGGGGCACTACGAGCAGTACTTC. The variable domain in full, completed from reference TRBV30 and TRBJ2-7, reads SQTIHQWPATLVQPVGSPLSLECTVEGTSNPNLYWYRQAAGRGLQLLFYSVGIGQISSEVPQNLSASRPQDRQFILSSKKLLLSDSGFYLCAWSLSGGHYEQYFGPGTRLTVT.

The CDR3 protein is CASSQVTHSQEQYF. The DNA for the CDR3 is TGTGCCAGCAGCCAGGTTACCCACAGTCAAGAGCAGTACTTC. The chain uses TRBV7-2 and TRBJ2-7; unclear D gene. Germline loops: CDR1 SGHTA, CDR2 FQGNSA. The CDR3 covers 14 residues. Trimming cost V 5 bases and J 7 bases, with 18 bases left between them.

The V and J genes are TRBV20-1 and TRBJ1-6; TRBD1 aligns across 7 bases. CDR3 size: 16 residues. Germline V gives CDR1 DFQATT, CDR2 SNEGSKA (reference sequence). Trimming took 3 bases from V and 5 from J; bases not matched to a gene: 10. The CDR3 DNA follows: TGCAGTGCTAGTGGGGCAGGGGGAAGGAATAATTCACCCCTCCACTTT. Translating it yields CSASGAGGRNNSPLHF.